This is a list of T cell receptor beta chains from one sample in a study of response to subunit inactivated influenza vaccine. Using its own MiXCR run on the RT-PCR reads, TCRdb lists one record per CDR3 protein. Among about 160,000 distinct CDR3 sequences listed, approximately 11% were seen once. This specimen consisted of non-naive T cells sorted from PBMCs, obtained roughly 46 days after vaccination. These receptors came from a man in his fifties or sixties who received an inactivated influenza vaccine. The CDR3 runs from the conserved cysteine through the conserved F or W. A D gene is named only where the DNA matches it firmly. Clone size appears in some rows only: once, few, many, or a class for an expanded clone.

v_gene	abundance	d_gene	j_gene	CDR3aa	CDR3nt
TRBV30	many	TRBD2	TRBJ2-1	CACKRGPSSYNEQFF	TGTGCCTGTAAGCGGGGCCCCTCCTCCTACAATGAGCAGTTCTTC
TRBV10-3	many	TRBD2	TRBJ2-1	CAISEHAGTSGSNEQFF	TGTGCCATCAGTGAACACGCCGGGACTAGCGGGAGCAATGAGCAGTTCTTC
TRBV7-2	-	-	TRBJ1-1	CASSSRTGSGTEAFF	TGTGCCAGCAGCTCTCGTACAGGGTCCGGCACTGAAGCTTTCTTT
TRBV11-2	few	-	TRBJ1-6	CASSLLSSYNSPLHF	TGTGCCAGCAGCTTACTCAGCTCCTATAATTCACCCCTCCACTTT
TRBV12-3/TRBV12-4	many	-	TRBJ1-2	CASSFQLGHGYTF	TGTGCCAGCAGTTTTCAGTTGGGGCATGGCTACACCTTC
TRBV4-3	few	TRBD1	TRBJ2-1	CASSSGQGPSYNEQFF	TGCGCCAGCAGCTCCGGACAGGGCCCTTCCTACAATGAGCAGTTCTTC
TRBV20-1	-	TRBD1	TRBJ1-2	CSASEGADYGYTF	TGCAGTGCTAGCGAGGGGGCTGACTATGGCTACACCTTC
TRBV4-2	few	-	TRBJ1-5	CASAPTVGDSNQPQHF	TGTGCCAGCGCCCCGACAGTCGGGGATAGCAATCAGCCCCAGCATTTT
TRBV6-4	few	-	TRBJ1-1	CASSDVGGGEAFF	TGTGCCAGCAGTGATGTTGGAGGGGGAGAAGCTTTCTTT
TRBV10-3	-	-	TRBJ1-5	CAISEGGRTQPQHF	TGTGCCATCAGTGAAGGGGGAAGGACTCAGCCCCAGCATTTT
TRBV11-2	few	TRBD2	TRBJ2-3	CASSSGLAVISSTDTQYF	TGTGCCAGCAGCTCGGGACTAGCGGTAATATCTAGCACAGATACGCAGTATTTT
TRBV7-6	-	-	TRBJ2-5	CASSMWTDLYQETQYF	TGTGCCAGCAGCATGTGGACAGATTTGTACCAAGAGACCCAGTACTTC
TRBV5-6	-	-	TRBJ2-5	CASSLGQTQETQYF	TGTGCCAGCAGCTTGGGGCAGACCCAAGAGACCCAGTACTTC
TRBV11-2	few	TRBD1	TRBJ1-1	CASSWGTGNTEAFF	TGTGCCAGCAGCTGGGGGACAGGGAACACTGAAGCTTTCTTT
TRBV4-3	many	-	TRBJ1-2	CASSQGVLERGYGYTF	TGCGCCAGCAGCCAAGGGGTTTTGGAGAGAGGCTATGGCTACACCTTC
TRBV5-5	-	-	TRBJ1-2	CASSPRNIDRRYGYTF	TGTGCCAGCAGTCCACGAAATATTGACAGGAGGTATGGCTACACCTTC
TRBV5-6	few	TRBD2	TRBJ2-3	CASSLGLAVTDTQYF	TGTGCCAGCAGCTTGGGGCTAGCGGTCACAGATACGCAGTATTTT
TRBV7-2	many	TRBD1	TRBJ2-7	CASSLNRGDEQYF	TGTGCCAGCAGCTTGAACAGGGGGGACGAGCAGTACTTC
TRBV3-1	few	-	TRBJ1-2	CASSQNTGYGYTF	TGTGCCAGCAGCCAAAACACGGGATATGGCTACACCTTC
TRBV28	few	TRBD1	TRBJ1-5	CATLGGSRNQPQHF	TGTGCCACCCTAGGGGGCAGCAGGAATCAGCCCCAGCATTTT